This T cell receptor (beta chain) emerged from a study of OX40 agonist ivuxolimab in advanced cancers. Background on the study: Partial responses, seen in three patients, involved one hepatocellular carcinoma and two cutaneous melanomas.

Using immunoSEQ multiplex PCR, the repertoire was profiled, and TCRdb retains in-frame clones only, with some absent. This table has about 89,000 clones, about 88% appearing once. The germline V and J ends were trimmed by 4 bases and 1 base, with 14 bases remaining between them. CDR3 length: 15 residues. Germline CDR1 reads MNHEY; CDR2 reads SVGAGI. The chain employs TRBV6-5 and TRBJ2-7, with D perhaps assigned TRBD1 or TRBD2 (5 bases each). The receptor's source is an adult with an advanced solid tumor such as melanoma, head and neck, liver or kidney cancer. The sample was CD4+ or CD8+ T cells sorted from blood, taken in a trial of the OX40 agonist ivuxolimab. CDR3 protein: CASSFRDGLSYEQYF. The CDR3 DNA is TGTGCCAGCAGTTTCCGGGACGGCCTTTCCTACGAGCAGTACTTC.